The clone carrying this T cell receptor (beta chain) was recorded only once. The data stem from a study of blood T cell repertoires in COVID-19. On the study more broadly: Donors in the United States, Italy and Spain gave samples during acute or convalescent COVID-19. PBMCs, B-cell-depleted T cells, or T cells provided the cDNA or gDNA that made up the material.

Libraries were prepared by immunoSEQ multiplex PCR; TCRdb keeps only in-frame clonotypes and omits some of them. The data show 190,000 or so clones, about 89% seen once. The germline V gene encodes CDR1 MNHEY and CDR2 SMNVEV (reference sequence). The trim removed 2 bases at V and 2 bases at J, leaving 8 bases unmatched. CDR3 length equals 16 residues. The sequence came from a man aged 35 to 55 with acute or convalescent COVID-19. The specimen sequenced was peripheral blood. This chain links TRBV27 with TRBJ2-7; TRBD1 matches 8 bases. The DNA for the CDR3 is TGTGCCAGCAGTTTACAGCTGGGACAGGTAACCTACGAGCAGTACTTC. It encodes CASSLQLGQVTYEQYF.